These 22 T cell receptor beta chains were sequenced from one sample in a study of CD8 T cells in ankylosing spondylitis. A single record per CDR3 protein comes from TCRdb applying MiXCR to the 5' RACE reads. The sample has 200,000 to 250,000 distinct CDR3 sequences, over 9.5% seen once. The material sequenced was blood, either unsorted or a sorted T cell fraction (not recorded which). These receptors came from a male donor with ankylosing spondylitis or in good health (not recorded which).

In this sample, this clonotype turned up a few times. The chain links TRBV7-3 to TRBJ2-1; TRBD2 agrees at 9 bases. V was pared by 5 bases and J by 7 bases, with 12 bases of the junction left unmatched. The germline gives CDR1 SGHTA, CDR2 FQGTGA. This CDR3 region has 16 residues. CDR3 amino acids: CASSPRLGGGGNEQFF. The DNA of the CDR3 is TGTGCCAGCAGCCCCAGGCTTGGCGGGGGGGGTAATGAGCAGTTCTTC.

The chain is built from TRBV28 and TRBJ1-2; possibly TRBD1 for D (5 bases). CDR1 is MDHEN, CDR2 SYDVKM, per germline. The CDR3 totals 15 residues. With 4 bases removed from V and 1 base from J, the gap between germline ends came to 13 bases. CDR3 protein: CASSSPVTVNYGYTF. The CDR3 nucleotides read TGTGCCAGCAGTTCGCCCGTGACAGTTAACTATGGCTACACCTTC.

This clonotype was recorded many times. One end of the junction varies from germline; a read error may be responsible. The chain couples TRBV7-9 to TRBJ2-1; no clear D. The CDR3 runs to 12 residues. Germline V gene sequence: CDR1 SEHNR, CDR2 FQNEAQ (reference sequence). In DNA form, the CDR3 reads TGCGCCAGCAGTCCCCTCGGCAATGAGCAGTTCTTC. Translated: CASSPLGNEQFF.

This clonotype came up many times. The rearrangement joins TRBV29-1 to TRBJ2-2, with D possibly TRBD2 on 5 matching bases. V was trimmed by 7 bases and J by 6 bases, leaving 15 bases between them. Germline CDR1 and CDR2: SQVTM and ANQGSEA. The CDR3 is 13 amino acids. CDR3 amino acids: CSARAAGSGELFF. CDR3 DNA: TGCAGCGCCCGAGCTGCGGGCTCCGGGGAGCTGTTTTTT.

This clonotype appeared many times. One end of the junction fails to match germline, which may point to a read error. In DNA, the CDR3 is TGCGCCAGCAGCTTGAGCACAGATACGCAGTATTTT. Translation gives CASSLSTDTQYF. The chain employs TRBV7-2 and TRBJ2-3; D is unclear. The CDR3 runs 12 residues. The germline gives CDR1 SGHTA, CDR2 FQGNSA.

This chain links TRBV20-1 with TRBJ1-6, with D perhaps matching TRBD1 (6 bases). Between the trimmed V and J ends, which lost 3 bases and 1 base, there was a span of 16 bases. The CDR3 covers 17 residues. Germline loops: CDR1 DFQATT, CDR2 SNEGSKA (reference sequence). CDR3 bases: TGCAGTGCTAGCGTCGTACAGGGCGGTTCCTATAATTCACCCCTCCACTTT. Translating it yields CSASVVQGGSYNSPLHF.

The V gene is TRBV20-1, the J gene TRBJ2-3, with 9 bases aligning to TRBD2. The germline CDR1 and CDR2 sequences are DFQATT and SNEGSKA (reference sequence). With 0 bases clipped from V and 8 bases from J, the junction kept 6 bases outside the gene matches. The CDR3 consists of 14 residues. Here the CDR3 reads CSAREGGGAATQYF. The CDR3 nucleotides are TGCAGTGCTAGAGAGGGCGGGGGGGCTGCTACGCAGTATTTT.

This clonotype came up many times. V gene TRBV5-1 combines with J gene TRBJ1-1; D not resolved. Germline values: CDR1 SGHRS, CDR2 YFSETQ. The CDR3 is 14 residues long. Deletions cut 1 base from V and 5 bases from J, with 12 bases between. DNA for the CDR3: TGCGCCAGCAGCTTGCTCGGACTGGGGACTGAAGCTTTCTTT. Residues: CASSLLGLGTEAFF.

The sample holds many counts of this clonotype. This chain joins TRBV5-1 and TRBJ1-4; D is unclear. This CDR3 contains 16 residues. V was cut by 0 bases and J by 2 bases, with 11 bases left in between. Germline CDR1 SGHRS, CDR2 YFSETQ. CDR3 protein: CASSLAGSYTNEKLFF. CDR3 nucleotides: TGCGCCAGCAGCTTGGCGGGGAGTTATACTAATGAAAAACTGTTTTTT.

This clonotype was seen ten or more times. The CDR3 region has the DNA TGTGCCAGCAGAGAAGACGGGGGGAGGGATTCACCCCTCCACTTT. Translation: CASREDGGRDSPLHF. This rearrangement joins TRBV12-3 or TRBV12-4 to TRBJ1-6; D might be TRBD1 (5 bases). The V and J ends lost 6 bases and 8 bases respectively, with 17 bases between them. The CDR3 consists of 15 residues.

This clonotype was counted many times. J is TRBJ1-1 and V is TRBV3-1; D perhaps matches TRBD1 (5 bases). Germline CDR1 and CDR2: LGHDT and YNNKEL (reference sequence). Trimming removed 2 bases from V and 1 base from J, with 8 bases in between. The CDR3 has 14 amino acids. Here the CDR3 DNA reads TGTGCCAGCAGCCAAAGGGGACGGAACACTGAAGCTTTCTTT. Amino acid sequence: CASSQRGRNTEAFF.

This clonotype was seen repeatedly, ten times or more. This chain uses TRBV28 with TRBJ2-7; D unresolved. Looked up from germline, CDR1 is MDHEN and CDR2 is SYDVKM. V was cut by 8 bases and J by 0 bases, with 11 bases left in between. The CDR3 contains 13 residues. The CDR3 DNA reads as TGTGCCAGCCTGGGCCTTAGCTCCTACGAGCAGTACTTC. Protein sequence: CASLGLSSYEQYF.

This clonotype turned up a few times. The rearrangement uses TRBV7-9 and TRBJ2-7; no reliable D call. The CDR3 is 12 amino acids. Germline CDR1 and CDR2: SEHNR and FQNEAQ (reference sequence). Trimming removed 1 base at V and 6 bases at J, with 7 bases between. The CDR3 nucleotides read TGTGCCAGCAGCTTAGGGGATCGCGAGCAGTACTTC. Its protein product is CASSLGDREQYF. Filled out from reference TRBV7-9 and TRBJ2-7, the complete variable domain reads DTGVSQNPRHKITKRGQNVTFRCDPISEHNRLYWYRQTLGQGPEFLTYFQNEAQLEKSRLLSDRFSAERPKGSFSTLEIQRTEQGDSAMYLCASSLGDREQYFGPGTRLTVT.

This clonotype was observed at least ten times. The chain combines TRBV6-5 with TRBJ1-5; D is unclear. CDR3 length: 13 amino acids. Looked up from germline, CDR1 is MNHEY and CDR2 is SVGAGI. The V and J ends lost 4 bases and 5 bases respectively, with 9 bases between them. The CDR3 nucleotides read TGTGCCAGCAGTTTAACCAAGGATCAGCCCCAGCATTTT. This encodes CASSLTKDQPQHF.

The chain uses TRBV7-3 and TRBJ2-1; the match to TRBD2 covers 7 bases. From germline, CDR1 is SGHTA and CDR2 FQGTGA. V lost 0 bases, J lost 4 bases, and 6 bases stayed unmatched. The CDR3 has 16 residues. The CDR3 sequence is CASSLTQRGAYNEQFF. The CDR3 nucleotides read TGTGCCAGCAGCTTAACTCAGCGGGGCGCATACAATGAGCAGTTCTTC.

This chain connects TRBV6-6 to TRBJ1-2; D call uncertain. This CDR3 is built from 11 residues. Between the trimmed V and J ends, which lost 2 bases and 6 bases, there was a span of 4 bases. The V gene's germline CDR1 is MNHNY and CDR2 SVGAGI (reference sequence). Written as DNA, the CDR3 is TGTGCCAGCAGTTACATTGATGGCTACACCTTC. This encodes CASSYIDGYTF.

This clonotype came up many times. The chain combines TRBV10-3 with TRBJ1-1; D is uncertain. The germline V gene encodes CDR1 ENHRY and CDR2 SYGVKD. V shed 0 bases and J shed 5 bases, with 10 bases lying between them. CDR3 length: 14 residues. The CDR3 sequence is CAISESRRETEAFF. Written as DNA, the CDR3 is TGTGCCATCAGTGAGTCCCGTCGTGAGACTGAAGCTTTCTTT.

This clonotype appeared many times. CDR3 nucleotide sequence: TGTGCCAGCAGCTTAGGCGGGGAAGCCTACAATGAGCAGTTCTTC. Its translation is CASSLGGEAYNEQFF. The J gene is TRBJ2-1, the V gene TRBV11-2, with D possibly being TRBD2 (6 bases). This CDR3 is 15 amino acids long. Trimming left V 1 base short and J 2 bases short, with 9 bases between. Germline V gene lookup returns CDR1 SGHAT and CDR2 FQNNGV.

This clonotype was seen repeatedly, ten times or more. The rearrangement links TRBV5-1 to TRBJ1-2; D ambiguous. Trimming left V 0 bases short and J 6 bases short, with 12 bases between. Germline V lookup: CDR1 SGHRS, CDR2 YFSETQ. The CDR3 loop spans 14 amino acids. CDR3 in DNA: TGCGCCAGCAGCTTGGACGGGGTTGGCGATGGCTACACCTTC. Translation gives CASSLDGVGDGYTF. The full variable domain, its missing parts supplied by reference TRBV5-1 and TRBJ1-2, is KAGVTQTPRYLIKTRGQQVTLSCSPISGHRSVSWYQQTPGQGLQFLFEYFSETQRNKGNFPGRFSGRQFSNSRSEMNVSTLELGDSALYLCASSLDGVGDGYTFGSGTRLTVV.

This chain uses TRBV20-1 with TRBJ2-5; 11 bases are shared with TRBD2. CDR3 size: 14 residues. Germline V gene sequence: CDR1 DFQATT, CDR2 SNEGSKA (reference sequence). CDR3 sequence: CRGTSGGSQETQYF. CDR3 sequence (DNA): TGCAGGGGTACTAGCGGGGGTAGCCAAGAGACCCAGTACTTC.

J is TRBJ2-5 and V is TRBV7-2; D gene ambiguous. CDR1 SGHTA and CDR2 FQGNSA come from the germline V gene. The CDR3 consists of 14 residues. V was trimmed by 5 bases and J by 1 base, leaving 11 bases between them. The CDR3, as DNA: TGTGCCAGCAGCGGAGCGCTGGGCCAAGAGACCCAGTACTTC. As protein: CASSGALGQETQYF.

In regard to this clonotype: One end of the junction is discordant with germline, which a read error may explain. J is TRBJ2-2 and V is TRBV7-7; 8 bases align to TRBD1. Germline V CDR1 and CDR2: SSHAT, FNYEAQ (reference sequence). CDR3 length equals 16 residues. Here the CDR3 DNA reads TGTGCTAGCAGCAAAGGACAGGGAGAGGGGACCGGGGAGCTGTTTTTT. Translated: CASSKGQGEGTGELFF. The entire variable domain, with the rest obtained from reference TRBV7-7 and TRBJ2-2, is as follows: GAGVSQSPRYKVTKRGQDVTLRCDPISSHATLYWYQQALGQGPEFLTYFNYEAQPDKSGLPSDRFSAERPEGSISTLTIQRTEQRDSAMYRCASSKGQGEGTGELFFGEGSRLTVL.